One sample yielded the 13 T cell receptor beta chains listed below, sequenced in a study of shared clonotypes between healthy human individuals. Generated by immunoSEQ multiplex PCR, the TCRdb table keeps only in-frame clones and is missing some. Of around 2.5 million clones in the sample, roughly 93% are singletons; the top ten hold 0.36%. The specimen was naive CD4+ T cells from PBMCs. The subset is: CD45RA+ positively selected. All receptors come from a man aged 18 to 29 in good health. Some clones in this sample may be carry-over from other donors' samples.

This chain joins TRBV11-2 and TRBJ1-1; D may be TRBD1 (6 bases). Germline CDR1 SGHAT, CDR2 FQNNGV. The V gene lost 0 bases and the J gene lost 1 base, with 12 bases spanning the gap. The CDR3 extends over 16 amino acids. The CDR3 protein is CASSLDLGTPNTEAFF. Written as DNA, the CDR3 is TGTGCCAGCAGCTTAGATCTCGGGACACCGAACACTGAAGCTTTCTTT.

This clone was observed a single time. This rearrangement joins TRBV5-4 to TRBJ2-7, with 12 nucleotides matching TRBD2. This CDR3 has 15 amino acids. Germline V gene sequence: CDR1 SGHNT, CDR2 YYREEE (reference sequence). Trimming took 4 bases from V and 3 from J; bases not matched to a gene: 5. CDR3 in DNA: TGTGCCAGCAGCCCGGGGACTAGCGGGTACTACGAGCAGTACTTC. This codes for CASSPGTSGYYEQYF.

The table lists this clone with a few counts. Other nucleotide sequences in the sample specify the same CDR3. The genes are TRBV6-5 and TRBJ2-7; TRBD1 agrees at 8 bases. CDR1 MNHEY and CDR2 SVGAGI come from the germline V gene. The ends lost 2 bases at V and 2 bases at J; junction bases unmatched: 2. The CDR3 has 14 residues. The chain's CDR3 is CASSYGTGPYEQYF. The DNA for the CDR3 is TGTGCCAGCAGTTACGGGACAGGCCCCTACGAGCAGTACTTC.

The chain couples TRBV6-6 to TRBJ1-2, with 7 bases aligning to TRBD1. V lost 5 bases, J lost 7 bases, and 4 bases stayed unmatched. CDR1 and CDR2 (germline): MNHNY, SVGAGI (reference sequence). The CDR3 is 12 amino acids. The CDR3 nucleotides read TGTGCCAGCAGTGGGGGACAGCGTGGCTACACCTTC. Translating gives CASSGGQRGYTF.

This chain links TRBV7-6 with TRBJ2-7; no clear D. Trimming took off 5 bases at V and 3 bases at J, with 14 bases between the two ends. This CDR3 has 14 residues. Looked up from germline, CDR1 is SGHVS and CDR2 is FNYEAQ. The CDR3 reads CASSPQDGSYEQYF. In nucleotides, the CDR3 is TGTGCCAGCAGCCCTCAGGACGGTAGCTACGAGCAGTACTTC.

The count of this clone is one. The gene calls are TRBV9 and TRBJ2-3, with 11 bases lining up with TRBD2. This CDR3 region has 16 residues. Losses at the gene ends were 4 bases for V and 2 bases for J; bases not matched to a gene: 6. Looked up from germline, CDR1 is SGDLS and CDR2 is YYNGEE. The CDR3, as DNA: TGTGCCAGCAGCATCGGGACTAGCGGATACACAGATACGCAGTATTTT. Translation gives CASSIGTSGYTDTQYF. Full variable domain (missing parts from reference TRBV9 and TRBJ2-3): DSGVTQTPKHLITATGQRVTLRCSPRSGDLSVYWYQQSLDQGLQFLIQYYNGEERAKGNILERFSAQQFPDLHSELNLSSLELGDSALYFCASSIGTSGYTDTQYFGPGTRLTVL.

The V and J genes are TRBV28 and TRBJ1-5; 7 nucleotides agree with TRBD1. J gave up 5 bases and V 6 bases, and 4 bases lay outside the gene matches. The CDR3 has 13 amino acids. Germline V gene lookup returns CDR1 MDHEN and CDR2 SYDVKM. The CDR3 DNA is TGTGCCAGCAGGGGGGACAGACATCAGCCCCAGCATTTT. It specifies CASRGDRHQPQHF.

V usage is TRBV4-3 and J usage is TRBJ2-3, with 7 bases identical to TRBD2. J was trimmed by 5 bases and V by 5 bases; bases with no gene match: 19. The CDR3 contains 18 residues. CDR1 and CDR2 from the germline V gene are LGHNA and YSLEER. The CDR3: CASSGEGGLSPFEDTQYF. In nucleotides, the CDR3 is TGCGCCAGCAGCGGCGAGGGAGGGTTGAGCCCCTTTGAAGATACGCAGTATTTT.

The chain is built from TRBV5-4 and TRBJ1-2; D is unclear. The CDR3 covers 15 residues. Trimming shortened V by 4 bases and J by 4 bases, and 17 bases separated the two germline ends. The germline CDR1 and CDR2 sequences are SGHNT and YYREEE (reference sequence). Here the CDR3 reads CASSQETLDLYGYTF. CDR3 coding DNA: TGTGCCAGCAGCCAGGAGACGTTGGATCTCTATGGCTACACCTTC.

The chain combines TRBV7-3 with TRBJ2-1; D unresolved. Trimming took 2 bases from V and 4 from J, leaving 12 bases between them. Germline V CDR1 and CDR2: SGHTA, FQGTGA. The CDR3 loop spans 15 amino acids. The CDR3 nucleotides are TGTGCCAGCAGCTTAGGGCCGAGTCTATACAATGAGCAGTTCTTC. Its translation is CASSLGPSLYNEQFF.

This chain uses TRBV28 with TRBJ2-2; tentatively, D is TRBD1 (6 bases). V lost 8 bases, J lost 3 bases, and 13 bases lay in between. CDR3 length: 14 amino acids. Looked up from germline, CDR1 is MDHEN and CDR2 is SYDVKM. The CDR3 spells CASPPTGYTGELFF. The CDR3 DNA follows: TGTGCCAGCCCACCGACAGGTTACACCGGGGAGCTGTTTTTT.

This clone was detected only once. The CDR3, as DNA: TGCAGCGTTGGGGCTAGCGGGAGCGAACGGCGCGAGCAGTACTTC. This translates into CSVGASGSERREQYF. The chain carries TRBV29-1 and TRBJ2-7; 10 bases map to TRBD2. Germline-derived CDR1 and CDR2 are SQVTM and ANQGSEA. V gave up 4 bases and J gave up 6 bases; unmatched junction bases: 12. The CDR3 loop spans 15 amino acids.

V and J are TRBV7-3 and TRBJ2-1, with D perhaps being TRBD1 or TRBD2 (5 bases each). Germline assignment: CDR1 SGHTA and CDR2 FQGTGA. V lost 4 bases and J lost 7, with 17 bases in between. The CDR3 is 15 amino acids. The CDR3 coding sequence is TGTGCCAGCAGCTCATCCCGGGACCCGGGGAATGAGCAGTTCTTC. This gives the protein CASSSSRDPGNEQFF.